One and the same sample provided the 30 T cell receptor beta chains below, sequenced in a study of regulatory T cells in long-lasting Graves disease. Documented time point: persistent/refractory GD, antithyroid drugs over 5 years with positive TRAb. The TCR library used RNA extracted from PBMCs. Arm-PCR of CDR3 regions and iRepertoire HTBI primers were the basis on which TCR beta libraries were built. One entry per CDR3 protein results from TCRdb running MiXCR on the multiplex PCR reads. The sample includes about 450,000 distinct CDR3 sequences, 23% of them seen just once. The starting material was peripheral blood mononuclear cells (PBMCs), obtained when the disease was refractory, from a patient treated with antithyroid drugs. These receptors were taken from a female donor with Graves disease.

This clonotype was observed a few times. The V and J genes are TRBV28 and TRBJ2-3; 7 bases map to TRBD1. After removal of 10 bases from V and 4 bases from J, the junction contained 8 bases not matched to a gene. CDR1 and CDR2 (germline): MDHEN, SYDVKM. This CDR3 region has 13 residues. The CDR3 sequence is CATQGTVPDTQYF. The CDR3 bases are TGTGCCACCCAGGGGACAGTCCCAGATACGCAGTATTTT. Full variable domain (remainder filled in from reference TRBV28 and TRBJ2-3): DVKVTQSSRYLVKRTGEKVFLECVQDMDHENMFWYRQDPGLGLRLIYFSYDVKMKEKGDIPEGYSVSREKKERFSLILESASTNQTSMYLCATQGTVPDTQYFGPGTRLTVL.

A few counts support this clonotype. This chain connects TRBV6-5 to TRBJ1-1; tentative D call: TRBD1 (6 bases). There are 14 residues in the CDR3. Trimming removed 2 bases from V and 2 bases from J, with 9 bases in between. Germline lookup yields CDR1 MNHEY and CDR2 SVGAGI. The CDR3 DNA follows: TGTGCCAGCAGTTACACAGGGCCCAACACTGAAGCTTTCTTT. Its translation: CASSYTGPNTEAFF.

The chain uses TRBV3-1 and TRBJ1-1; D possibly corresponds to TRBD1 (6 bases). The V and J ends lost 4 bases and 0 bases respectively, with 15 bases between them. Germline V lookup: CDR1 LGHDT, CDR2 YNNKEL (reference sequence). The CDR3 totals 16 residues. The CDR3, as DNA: TGTGCCAGCAGCCGCCGGGCAGGGGCCATGAACACTGAAGCTTTCTTT. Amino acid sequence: CASSRRAGAMNTEAFF.

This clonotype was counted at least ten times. In DNA, the CDR3 is TGTGCCAGCAGCCGGCGGACCAACGTGGGTGAAAAACTGTTTTTT. Residues: CASSRRTNVGEKLFF. The V and J genes are TRBV7-9 and TRBJ1-4; no firm D call. The length of the CDR3 is 15 residues. CDR1 and CDR2 (germline): SEHNR, FQNEAQ (reference sequence). Trimming removed 5 bases from V and 7 bases from J, with 17 bases in between.

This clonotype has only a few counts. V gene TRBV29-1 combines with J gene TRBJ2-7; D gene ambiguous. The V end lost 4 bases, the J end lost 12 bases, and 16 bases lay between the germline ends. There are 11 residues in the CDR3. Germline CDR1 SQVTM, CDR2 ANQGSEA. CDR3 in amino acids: CSVVSDHSRYF. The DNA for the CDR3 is TGCAGCGTTGTGAGTGATCACTCTAGGTACTTC.

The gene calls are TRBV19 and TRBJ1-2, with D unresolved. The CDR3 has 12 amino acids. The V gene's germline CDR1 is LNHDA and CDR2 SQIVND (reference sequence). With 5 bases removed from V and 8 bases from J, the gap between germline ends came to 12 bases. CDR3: CASSLGRVGYTF. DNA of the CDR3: TGTGCCAGTAGTTTGGGGAGGGTCGGCTACACCTTC.

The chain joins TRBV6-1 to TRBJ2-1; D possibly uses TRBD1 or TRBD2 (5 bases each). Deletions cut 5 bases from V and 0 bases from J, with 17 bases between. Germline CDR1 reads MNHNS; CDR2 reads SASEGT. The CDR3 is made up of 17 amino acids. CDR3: CASSTTTGPSSYNEQFF. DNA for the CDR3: TGTGCCAGCAGTACCACGACGGGGCCAAGCTCCTACAATGAGCAGTTCTTC.

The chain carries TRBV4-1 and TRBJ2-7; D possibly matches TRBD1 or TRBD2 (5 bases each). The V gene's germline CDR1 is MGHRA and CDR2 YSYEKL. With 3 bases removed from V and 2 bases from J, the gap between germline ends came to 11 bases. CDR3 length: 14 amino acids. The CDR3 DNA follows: TGCGCCAGCAGCCACCGGGACGGTACCTACGAGCAGTACTTC. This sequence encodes CASSHRDGTYEQYF.

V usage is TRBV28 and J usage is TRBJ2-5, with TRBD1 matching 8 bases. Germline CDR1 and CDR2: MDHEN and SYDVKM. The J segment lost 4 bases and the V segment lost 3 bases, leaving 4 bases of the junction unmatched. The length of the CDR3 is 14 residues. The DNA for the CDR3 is TGTGCCAGCAGTTTTCGCAGGGGGCGAGAGACCCAGTACTTC. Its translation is CASSFRRGRETQYF.

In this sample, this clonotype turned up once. The CDR3 is CASSPPLGGGYTF. DNA of the CDR3: TGTGCCAGCAGTCCTCCTCTGGGGGGAGGCTACACCTTC. The chain joins TRBV6-2 or TRBV6-3 to TRBJ1-2, with D maybe TRBD1 (5 bases). This CDR3 region has 13 residues. Germline assignment: CDR1 MNHEY and CDR2 SVGEGT. V dropped 5 bases and J dropped 8 bases, with 15 bases sitting between them.

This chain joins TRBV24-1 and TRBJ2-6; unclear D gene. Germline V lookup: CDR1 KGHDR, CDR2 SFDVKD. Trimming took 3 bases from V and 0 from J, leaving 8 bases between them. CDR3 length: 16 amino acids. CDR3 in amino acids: CATSDTLNSGANVLTF. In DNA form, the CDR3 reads TGTGCCACCAGTGATACCCTGAACTCTGGGGCCAACGTCCTGACTTTC.

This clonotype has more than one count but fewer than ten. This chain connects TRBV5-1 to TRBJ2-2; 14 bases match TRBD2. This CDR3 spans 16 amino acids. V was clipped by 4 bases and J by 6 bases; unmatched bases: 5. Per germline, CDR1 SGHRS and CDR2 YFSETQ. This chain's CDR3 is CASSTGLAGASGELFF. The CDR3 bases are TGCGCCAGCAGCACGGGACTAGCGGGAGCCTCCGGGGAGCTGTTTTTT.

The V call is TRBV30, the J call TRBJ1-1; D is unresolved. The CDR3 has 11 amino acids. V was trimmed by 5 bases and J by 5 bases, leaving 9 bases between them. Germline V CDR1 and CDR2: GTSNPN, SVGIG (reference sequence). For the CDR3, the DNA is TGTGCCTGGGAAAGAGGAACTGAAGCTTTCTTT. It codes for CAWERGTEAFF. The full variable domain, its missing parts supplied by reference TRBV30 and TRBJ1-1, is SQTIHQWPATLVQPVGSPLSLECTVEGTSNPNLYWYRQAAGRGLQLLFYSVGIGQISSEVPQNLSASRPQDRQFILSSKKLLLSDSGFYLCAWERGTEAFFGQGTRLTVV.

DNA for the CDR3: TGTGCCAGCAGAACGGAAACAGGACGCGACACCGGGGAGCTGTTTTTT. Translating it yields CASRTETGRDTGELFF. The rearrangement links TRBV6-1 to TRBJ2-2, with a tentative D call TRBD1 (5 bases). Trimming removed 6 bases from V and 3 bases from J, with 17 bases in between. The length of the CDR3 is 16 residues. Germline loops: CDR1 MNHNS, CDR2 SASEGT.

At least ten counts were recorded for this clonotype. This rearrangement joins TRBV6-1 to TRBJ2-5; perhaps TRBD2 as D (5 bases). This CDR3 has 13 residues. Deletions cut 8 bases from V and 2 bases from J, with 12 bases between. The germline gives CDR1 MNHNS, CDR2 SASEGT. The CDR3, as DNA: TGTGCCAGCGAGCGGCAGAGACAAGAGACCCAGTACTTC. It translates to CASERQRQETQYF.

This chain's CDR3 is CASSLLIQGLNTGELFF. DNA of the CDR3: TGTGCCAGCAGCTTGCTAATACAGGGGCTAAACACCGGGGAGCTGTTTTTT. The rearrangement uses TRBV5-6 and TRBJ2-2, with 7 bases lining up with TRBD1. The CDR3 length is 17 residues. Germline loops: CDR1 SGHDT, CDR2 YYEEEE. V lost 1 base to trimming and J lost 2 bases; unmatched junction nucleotides: 8. Supplemented by reference TRBV5-6 and TRBJ2-2, the full variable domain reads DAGVTQSPTHLIKTRGQQVTLRCSPKSGHDTVSWYQQALGQGPQFIFQYYEEEERQRGNFPDRFSGHQFPNYSSELNVNALLLGDSALYLCASSLLIQGLNTGELFFGEGSRLTVL.

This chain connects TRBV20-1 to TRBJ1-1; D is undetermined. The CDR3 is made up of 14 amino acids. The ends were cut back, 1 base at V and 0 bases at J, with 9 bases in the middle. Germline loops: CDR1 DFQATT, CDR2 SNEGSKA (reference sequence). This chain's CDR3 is CSARVISMNTEAFF. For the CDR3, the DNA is TGCAGTGCTAGAGTGATTTCGATGAACACTGAAGCTTTCTTT.

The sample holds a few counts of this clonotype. CDR3 in amino acids: CASSLQPAGGHEQFF. Written as DNA, the CDR3 is TGTGCCAGCAGCCTCCAGCCGGCGGGAGGGCATGAGCAGTTCTTC. The V gene is TRBV6-1, the J gene TRBJ2-1; 9 nucleotides line up with TRBD2. The CDR3 is 15 residues long. Losses at the gene ends were 6 bases for V and 8 bases for J; bases not matched to a gene: 11. Germline CDR1 and CDR2: MNHNS and SASEGT.

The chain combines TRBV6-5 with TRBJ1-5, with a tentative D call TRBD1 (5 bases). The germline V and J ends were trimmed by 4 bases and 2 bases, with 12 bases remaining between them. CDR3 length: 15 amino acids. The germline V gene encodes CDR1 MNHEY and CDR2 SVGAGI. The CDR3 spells CASSFRGTGNQPQHF. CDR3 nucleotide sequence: TGTGCCAGCAGTTTTCGGGGGACGGGCAATCAGCCCCAGCATTTT.

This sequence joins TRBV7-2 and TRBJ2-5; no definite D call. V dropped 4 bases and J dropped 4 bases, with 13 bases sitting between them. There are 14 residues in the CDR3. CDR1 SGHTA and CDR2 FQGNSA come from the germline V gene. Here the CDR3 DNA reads TGTGCCAGCAGCTCTTATAGAGGCAGAGAGACCCAGTACTTC. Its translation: CASSSYRGRETQYF.

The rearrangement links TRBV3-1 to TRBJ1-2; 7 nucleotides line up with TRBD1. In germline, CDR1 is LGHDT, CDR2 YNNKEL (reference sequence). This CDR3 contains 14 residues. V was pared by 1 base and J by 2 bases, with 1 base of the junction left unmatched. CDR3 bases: TGTGCCAGCAGCCAAGCACAGGGGAACTATGGCTACACCTTC. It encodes CASSQAQGNYGYTF.

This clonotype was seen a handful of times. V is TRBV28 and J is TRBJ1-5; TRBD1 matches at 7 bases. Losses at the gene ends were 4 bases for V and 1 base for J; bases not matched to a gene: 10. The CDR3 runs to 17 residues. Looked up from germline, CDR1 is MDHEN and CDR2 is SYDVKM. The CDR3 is CASSSPVGTESNQPQHF. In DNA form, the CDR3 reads TGTGCCAGCAGTTCCCCCGTCGGGACAGAGAGCAATCAGCCCCAGCATTTT.

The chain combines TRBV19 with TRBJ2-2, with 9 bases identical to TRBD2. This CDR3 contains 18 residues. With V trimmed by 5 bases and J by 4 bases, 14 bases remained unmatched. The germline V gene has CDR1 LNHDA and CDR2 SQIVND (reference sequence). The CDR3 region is CASSSGRGRGWSTGELFF. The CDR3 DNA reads TGTGCCAGTAGTTCTGGTCGCGGGAGGGGTTGGAGCACCGGGGAGCTGTTTTTT.

The CDR3 DNA reads TGTGCCAGCAGCCTCAGGGGGGCAATGAACACTGAAGCTTTCTTT. Translated: CASSLRGAMNTEAFF. The V call is TRBV7-2, the J call TRBJ1-1; 7 bases align to TRBD1. This CDR3 spans 15 amino acids. The J segment lost 0 bases and the V segment lost 5 bases, leaving 6 bases of the junction unmatched. Per the germline V gene, CDR1 is SGHTA and CDR2 is FQGNSA.

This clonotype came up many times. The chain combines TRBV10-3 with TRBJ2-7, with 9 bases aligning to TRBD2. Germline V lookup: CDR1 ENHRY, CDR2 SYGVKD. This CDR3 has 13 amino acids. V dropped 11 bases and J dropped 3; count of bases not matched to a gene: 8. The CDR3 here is CAGSPAGGYEQYF. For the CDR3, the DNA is TGTGCCGGCTCCCCAGCGGGAGGCTACGAGCAGTACTTC.

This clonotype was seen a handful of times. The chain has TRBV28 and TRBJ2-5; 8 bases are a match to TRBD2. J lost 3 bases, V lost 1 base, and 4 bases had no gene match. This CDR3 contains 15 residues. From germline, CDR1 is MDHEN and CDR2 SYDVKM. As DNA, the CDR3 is TGTGCCAGCAGTTTATCGCTAGCGGGTAAAGAGACCCAGTACTTC. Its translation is CASSLSLAGKETQYF. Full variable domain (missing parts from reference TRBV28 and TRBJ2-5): DVKVTQSSRYLVKRTGEKVFLECVQDMDHENMFWYRQDPGLGLRLIYFSYDVKMKEKGDIPEGYSVSREKKERFSLILESASTNQTSMYLCASSLSLAGKETQYFGPGTRLLVL.

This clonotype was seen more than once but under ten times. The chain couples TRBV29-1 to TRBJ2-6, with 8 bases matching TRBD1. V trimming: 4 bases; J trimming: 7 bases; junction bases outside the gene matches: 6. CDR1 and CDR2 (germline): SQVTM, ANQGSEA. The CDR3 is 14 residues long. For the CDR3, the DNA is TGCAGCGTTGGGCAGGGGGCGGGAGCCAACGTCCTGACTTTC. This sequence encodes CSVGQGAGANVLTF.

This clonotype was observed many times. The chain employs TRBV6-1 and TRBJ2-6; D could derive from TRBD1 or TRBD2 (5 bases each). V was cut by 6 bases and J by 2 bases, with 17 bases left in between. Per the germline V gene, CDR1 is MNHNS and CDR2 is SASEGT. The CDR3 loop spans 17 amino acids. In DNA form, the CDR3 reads TGTGCCAGCAGAAGCGACTCGAGGGGCACTGGGGCCAACGTCCTGACTTTC. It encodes CASRSDSRGTGANVLTF.

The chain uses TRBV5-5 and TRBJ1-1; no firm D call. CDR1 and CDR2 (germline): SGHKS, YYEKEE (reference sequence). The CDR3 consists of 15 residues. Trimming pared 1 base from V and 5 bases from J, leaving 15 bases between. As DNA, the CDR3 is TGTGCCAGCAGCTTGTTCCAGGCGGGTCGAACTGAAGCTTTCTTT. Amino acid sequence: CASSLFQAGRTEAFF.

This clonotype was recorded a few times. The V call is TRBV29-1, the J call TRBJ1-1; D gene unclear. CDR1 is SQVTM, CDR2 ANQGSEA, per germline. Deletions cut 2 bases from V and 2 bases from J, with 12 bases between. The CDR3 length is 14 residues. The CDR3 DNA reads TGCAGCGTTGAAAAGTGGGCTATCAACACTGAAGCTTTCTTT. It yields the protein CSVEKWAINTEAFF.